This is a list of T cell receptor beta chains from one sample in a study of lymphopenia after photon versus proton radiotherapy. The method was immunoSEQ multiplex PCR; TCRdb's version includes in-frame clones alone and lacks a portion of them. The repertoire holds 40,000 to 45,000 clones, approximately 83% seen once, with less than 30% in the top ten. The starting material was peripheral blood, obtained from a patient treated with proton-based radiotherapy. The origin of the receptors is a woman between 70 and 85 years old with pancreatic cancer. The CDR3 runs from the conserved cysteine through the conserved F or W. D genes are given only for firm matches. Part of the rows lack a size; the others show once, few, many or a class for expanded clones.

v_call	j_call	clone_size	d_call	cdr3_nt	cdr3_aa
TRBV15	TRBJ1-1	.	.	TGTGCCACCAGACGGGCTGTCGTCGAAGAAGCTTTCTTT	CATRRAVVEEAFF
TRBV2	TRBJ1-5	few	.	TGTGCCAGCGCGAGGGAAGAAGGACAGCCCCAGCATTTT	CASAREEGQPQHF
TRBV9	TRBJ1-2	.	.	TGTGCCAGCAGCGTAGGACAGGCCGGGGATGGCTACACCTTC	CASSVGQAGDGYTF
TRBV12-5	TRBJ2-1	.	TRBD2	TGTGCTAGTGGTCCACTTAGCGGGAATCGGAATGAGCAGTTCTTC	CASGPLSGNRNEQFF
TRBV14	TRBJ2-7	.	TRBD1	TGTGCCAGCAGCCGCATACTGGGACAGGGATACGAGCAGTACTTC	CASSRILGQGYEQYF
TRBV25-1	TRBJ1-2	.	.	TGTGCCAGCAGCGTGGGGGTAGCTCTTGGCTACACCTTC	CASSVGVALGYTF
TRBV15	TRBJ2-3	.	.	TGTGCCACCAGCAGTCCTAGCTCCGCCACAGATACGCAGTATTTT	CATSSPSSATDTQYF
TRBV28	TRBJ2-7	.	.	TGTGCCAGCAGCCCCTTAGGACCTCCCTACGAGCAGTACTTC	CASSPLGPPYEQYF
TRBV30	TRBJ2-7	.	.	TGTGCTTGGATGGTAATAGGTTACGAGCAGTACTTC	CAWMVIGYEQYF
TRBV6-1	TRBJ1-2	few	TRBD1	TGTGCCAGCAGGATGGGACAGGGGCTGGGCTACACCTTC	CASRMGQGLGYTF
TRBV4-3	TRBJ1-5	.	.	TGCGCCAGCAGCCAAGACGGGACGGGCAATCAGCCCCAGCATTTT	CASSQDGTGNQPQHF
TRBV28	TRBJ1-1	.	TRBD1	TGTGCCAGCAGTTCCATAGCAGGGGGCGCAGCTGAAGCTTTCTTT	CASSSIAGGAAEAFF
TRBV19	TRBJ2-1	.	TRBD2	TGTGCCAGTAGTCCACGTTCTGAGCGGGATATCAATGAGCAGTTCTTC	CASSPRSERDINEQFF
TRBV11-2	TRBJ2-3	.	.	TGTGCCAGCAGCTTAGGGGCCCGCACAGATACGCAGTATTTT	CASSLGARTDTQYF
TRBV7-9	TRBJ2-2	once	.	TGTGCCAGCAGCTTACAGGGGAACACCGGGGAGCTGTTTTTT	CASSLQGNTGELFF
TRBV5-4	TRBJ2-1	.	TRBD2	TGTGCCAGCAGCTTCACGGGAGGGGCCTACAATGAGCAGTTCTTC	CASSFTGGAYNEQFF
TRBV6-5	TRBJ2-1	.	.	TGTGCCACCAGACAGGACCCCTACAATGAGCAGTTCTTC	CATRQDPYNEQFF
TRBV25-1	TRBJ1-6	.	.	TGTGCCAGCAGTTGGGGGGGCAATTCACCCCTCCACTTT	CASSWGGNSPLHF
TRBV21-1	TRBJ2-7	once	.	TGTGCCAGCAGCGCAAATGACCGGGACATATCCTACGAGCAGTACTTC	CASSANDRDISYEQYF
TRBV29-1	TRBJ1-2	.	TRBD1	TGCAGCGTGGGACAGGGTAGAGGAGGCGGCTACACCTTC	CSVGQGRGGGYTF
TRBV18	TRBJ2-7	.	TRBD2	TGTGCCAGCTCACCATTACAGCGGGAGTCCGAGCAGTACTTC	CASSPLQRESEQYF
TRBV7-3	TRBJ2-3	.	TRBD2	TGTGCCAGCAGCTTAGACCGTGAGACTAGCGGGAGGGATACGCAGTATTTT	CASSLDRETSGRDTQYF
TRBV7-9	TRBJ1-1	.	.	TGTGCCAGCAGCTTAGCGGAGGGTACTGAAGCTTTCTTT	CASSLAEGTEAFF
TRBV5-1	TRBJ1-2	.	TRBD1	TGCGCCAGCAGCTCCACCGGGACAGATAACTATGGCTACACCTTC	CASSSTGTDNYGYTF
TRBV10-3	TRBJ2-7	.	TRBD1	TGTGCCATCAGTGGGGACAGGCGTGCGTCCTACGAGCAGTACTTC	CAISGDRRASYEQYF
TRBV4-3	TRBJ2-1	.	TRBD2	TGCGCCAGCAGCCACGATAGCGGGAAATTCTCCTACAATGAGCAGTTCTTC	CASSHDSGKFSYNEQFF
TRBV7-2	TRBJ1-6	.	.	TGTGCCAGCAGCTTAGGTCCGTACAGGGATAATTCACCCCTCCACTTT	CASSLGPYRDNSPLHF
TRBV19	TRBJ1-1	.	TRBD1	TGTGCCAGTAGTAAAGACAGGGCAGACACTGAAGCTTTCTTT	CASSKDRADTEAFF
TRBV6-6	TRBJ1-5	.	.	TGTGCCAGCGCGGGGAGGTTGGATGGCAATCAGCCCCAGCATTTT	CASAGRLDGNQPQHF
TRBV5-1	TRBJ1-6	few	.	TGCGCCAGCAGCTTGGTCGGGAGTTATAATTCACCCCTCCACTTT	CASSLVGSYNSPLHF
TRBV7-9	TRBJ2-3	.	.	TGTGCCAGCAGGAGAGAGTTGGGAACAGATACGCAGTATTTT	CASRRELGTDTQYF
TRBV28	TRBJ1-6	.	.	TGTGCCAGTCAGTTTTCTTCAGGGCTGGGCTCCTATAATTCACCCCTCCACTTT	CASQFSSGLGSYNSPLHF
TRBV7-2	TRBJ1-2	.	.	TGTGCCAGCAGCGGATCCGGGACGAACTATGGCTACACCTTC	CASSGSGTNYGYTF
TRBV19	TRBJ2-7	medium-sized	.	TGTGCCAGTAGTATCACTCTAGCTCCGGGCCACGAGCAGTACTTC	CASSITLAPGHEQYF
TRBV28	TRBJ1-3	few	.	TGTGCCAGCAGTTTCGGTCAATACTCTGGAAACACCATATATTTT	CASSFGQYSGNTIYF
TRBV5-1	TRBJ2-1	.	TRBD1	TGCGCCAGCAGCTCACAGGGGGCCAACAATGAGCAGTTCTTC	CASSSQGANNEQFF
TRBV29-1	TRBJ1-2	.	TRBD1	TGCAGCGTTGAAGGGGGGCAGGGGGTTCTTGGCTACACCTTC	CSVEGGQGVLGYTF
TRBV18	TRBJ1-4	once	TRBD1	TGTGCCAGCTCACCGACAGGGCGAGGTGAAAAACTGTTTTTT	CASSPTGRGEKLFF
TRBV30	TRBJ2-1	.	.	TGTGCCTCAGTAGCGGAGGGCTCCTACAATGAGCAGTTCTTC	CASVAEGSYNEQFF